The 16 T cell receptor beta chains in this list originate from one sample, sequenced in a study of CD4 T cells in relation to SARS-CoV-2 and coronaviruses. No antigen has been identified for these receptors. Here immunoSEQ multiplex PCR was the method, and the copy in TCRdb shows in-frame clones only, minus some. Here the sample spans roughly 21,000 clones, roughly four fifths being singletons. Unexposed donor CD4+ T cells date from about 2011-2018, before the COVID-19 pandemic. Isolation of CD4+ T cells took place after roughly nine days in culture. The source material was CD4+ T cells from PBMCs, cultured in vitro. The receptor set was obtained from a human donor in good health.

Comment on this clone: The junction departs from the called germline gene at one end, perhaps through a read error. The chain links TRBV4-1 to TRBJ1-2; tentatively, D is TRBD1 (5 bases). The CDR3 has 12 residues. Germline CDR1 and CDR2: MGHRA and YSYEKL. The CDR3 reads CASSFGAGLPLF. The CDR3 DNA sequence: TGCGCCAGCAGTTTTGGGGCAGGGCTCCCCCTCTTC.

The V call is TRBV5-1, the J call TRBJ1-1; D remains ambiguous. CDR1 SGHRS and CDR2 YFSETQ come from the germline V gene. The length of the CDR3 is 13 residues. Trimming removed 0 bases from V and 5 bases from J, with 8 bases in between. For the CDR3, the DNA is TGCGCCAGCAGCTTGGTCCCGGGGACTGAAGCTTTCTTT. It yields the protein CASSLVPGTEAFF. The variable domain in full, completed from reference TRBV5-1 and TRBJ1-1, reads KAGVTQTPRYLIKTRGQQVTLSCSPISGHRSVSWYQQTPGQGLQFLFEYFSETQRNKGNFPGRFSGRQFSNSRSEMNVSTLELGDSALYLCASSLVPGTEAFFGQGTRLTVV.

The chain links TRBV18 to TRBJ2-2; 9 nucleotides line up with TRBD2. V shed 4 bases and J 6 bases; nucleotides not matched to a gene: 9. The germline V gene encodes CDR1 KGHSH and CDR2 LQKENI. This CDR3 comprises 16 residues. The CDR3 DNA reads as TGTGCCAGCTCACTCATAGCGGGGGAAGGCGCCGGGGAGCTGTTTTTT. This sequence encodes CASSLIAGEGAGELFF.

The chain combines TRBV19 with TRBJ1-2, with D perhaps TRBD1 (6 bases). V lost 7 bases and J 1 base, leaving 19 bases between the germline ends. This CDR3 spans 16 amino acids. Germline V gives CDR1 LNHDA, CDR2 SQIVND (reference sequence). CDR3 sequence: CASIPGAGSFNYGYTF. CDR3 sequence (DNA): TGTGCCAGTATCCCAGGGGCAGGAAGTTTTAACTATGGCTACACCTTC.

The chain is built from TRBV2 and TRBJ2-7, with D possibly called TRBD1 or TRBD2 (7 bases each). The germline gives CDR1 SNHLY, CDR2 FYNNEI. Trimming left V 6 bases short and J 5 bases short, with 26 bases between. This CDR3 is 17 amino acids long. CDR3 coding DNA: TGTGCCAGCAGCCCTAACGTAGTTTCCAGGGGGGGTCACGAGCAGTACTTC. Its protein product is CASSPNVVSRGGHEQYF.

In this sample, this clone turned up a few times. The chain joins TRBV5-6 to TRBJ1-1; D uncertain. Germline V gene data show CDR1 as SGHDT and CDR2 as YYEEEE. The CDR3 sequence is 11 residues long. Trimming stripped 4 bases from V and 3 bases from J, with 4 bases between. The CDR3 here is CASSRYTEAFF. In DNA, the CDR3 is TGTGCCAGCAGCCGATACACTGAAGCTTTCTTT.

The chain combines TRBV30 with TRBJ2-7; D remains ambiguous. CDR1 and CDR2 (germline): GTSNPN, SVGIG (reference sequence). Trimming took 2 bases from V and 2 from J, leaving 7 bases between them. The CDR3 is 12 residues long. Written as DNA, the CDR3 is TGTGCCTGGAGTCAGGCCCCCTACGAGCAGTACTTC. Residues: CAWSQAPYEQYF. The full variable domain, rest sourced from reference TRBV30 and TRBJ2-7, is SQTIHQWPATLVQPVGSPLSLECTVEGTSNPNLYWYRQAAGRGLQLLFYSVGIGQISSEVPQNLSASRPQDRQFILSSKKLLLSDSGFYLCAWSQAPYEQYFGPGTRLTVT.

The chain is built from TRBV6-1 and TRBJ1-4; the match to TRBD1 covers 7 bases. This CDR3 is built from 15 residues. The junction had 5 bases not matched to a gene; V was cut back by 2 bases and J by 5 bases. The germline V gene has CDR1 MNHNS and CDR2 SASEGT. The CDR3 sequence is CASSEMTGTNEKLFF. CDR3 DNA sequence: TGTGCCAGCAGTGAAATGACAGGGACGAATGAAAAACTGTTTTTT.

V is TRBV2 and J is TRBJ1-2, with D unresolved. The CDR3 covers 14 residues. The germline CDR1 and CDR2 sequences are SNHLY and FYNNEI. V was trimmed by 2 bases and J by 9 bases, leaving 16 bases between them. The CDR3 bases are TGTGCCAGCAGTGAAATGAGGGTAGGCAGAAGCTACACCTTC. This gives the protein CASSEMRVGRSYTF.

The CDR3 DNA is TGTGCCAGCAGCTACTGGGGATCTAGCAATCAGCCCCAGCATTTT. Its translation: CASSYWGSSNQPQHF. The chain joins TRBV7-2 to TRBJ1-5; D unresolved. Between the trimmed V and J ends, which lost 4 bases and 0 bases, there was a span of 10 bases. Per the germline V gene, CDR1 is SGHTA and CDR2 is FQGNSA. The CDR3 loop spans 15 amino acids.

The chain is built from TRBV7-3 and TRBJ2-7; TRBD2 is a possible D gene (8 bases). The CDR3 spans 16 residues. With 5 bases removed from V and 1 base from J, the gap between germline ends came to 18 bases. Per the germline V gene, CDR1 is SGHTA and CDR2 is FQGTGA. The CDR3 region is CASSHGGGTASYEQYF. The CDR3 bases are TGTGCCAGCAGCCACGGGGGGGGGACAGCTTCCTACGAGCAGTACTTC.

J is TRBJ1-4 and V is TRBV4-1; no reliable D call. Germline CDR1 and CDR2: MGHRA and YSYEKL. This CDR3 contains 15 residues. V was trimmed by 9 bases and J by 1 base, leaving 15 bases between them. Here the CDR3 DNA reads TGCGCCAGTGCTCGCGAATCCCTAACTAATGAAAAACTGTTTTTT. This codes for CASARESLTNEKLFF.

The chain combines TRBV5-1 with TRBJ1-6; D is perhaps TRBD1 (6 bases). Trimming pared 4 bases from V and 7 bases from J, leaving 9 bases between. The germline CDR1 and CDR2 sequences are SGHRS and YFSETQ. This CDR3 is built from 13 residues. For the CDR3, the DNA is TGCGCCAGCAGCCCGGGACAAAATTCACCCCTCCACTTT. It is translated as CASSPGQNSPLHF.

The V and J genes are TRBV5-5 and TRBJ1-2; D not resolved. Trimming pared 1 base from V and 4 bases from J, leaving 11 bases between. Per the germline V gene, CDR1 is SGHKS and CDR2 is YYEKEE (reference sequence). The CDR3 contains 14 residues. In DNA form, the CDR3 reads TGTGCCAGCAGCTTGCCCGGATCGGGCTATGGCTACACCTTC. It is translated as CASSLPGSGYGYTF.

V is TRBV5-5 and J is TRBJ1-2; 7 bases are shared with TRBD1. From germline, CDR1 is SGHKS and CDR2 YYEKEE (reference sequence). Trimming took 0 bases from V and 10 from J; bases not matched to a gene: 12. The CDR3 is 15 residues long. The CDR3 protein is CASSLANRDRGSYTF. Written as DNA, the CDR3 is TGTGCCAGCAGCTTGGCTAACCGGGACAGAGGCTCCTACACCTTC.

The V and J genes are TRBV19 and TRBJ2-1; the match to TRBD2 covers 10 bases. The CDR3 covers 17 residues. Germline V gene sequence: CDR1 LNHDA, CDR2 SQIVND (reference sequence). Trimming took 2 bases from V and 7 from J; bases not matched to a gene: 11. The CDR3 DNA reads as TGTGCCAGTAGTATAAGGAGCGGGGGGGTTGGTAGAAATGAGCAGTTCTTC. Protein product: CASSIRSGGVGRNEQFF.